The present TCR beta chain was sequenced within a study of T cell repertoires in cytomegalovirus infection. Background on the study: Public TCR beta signature analysis indicated the presence of both CMV infection and matching HLA type. Study observations and caveats: Dominant in the ex vivo response were TCR beta clonotypes restricted by HLA-C and specific for CMV.

This CDR3 spans 15 amino acids. Between the trimmed V and J ends, which lost 8 bases and 0 bases, there was a span of 11 bases. The germline gives CDR1 SNHLY, CDR2 FYNNEI. This clonotype was seen a few times. Its antigen remains unidentified. Using its own MiXCR run on the reads, TCRdb lists one record per CDR3 protein. The sample holds approximately 500,000 distinct CDR3 sequences; 16% are singletons and the top ten take roughly a quarter. The rearrangement links TRBV2 to TRBJ2-6, with D unresolved. The sequenced sample consisted of CD8+ T cells from PBMCs. This clonotype was obtained from a human donor in good health (CMV status not recorded). Some clones in this sample may be carry-over from other donors' samples. The CDR3 here is CASPKVLSGANVLTF. DNA of the CDR3: TGTGCCAGCCCCAAAGTGCTCTCTGGGGCCAACGTCCTGACTTTC.